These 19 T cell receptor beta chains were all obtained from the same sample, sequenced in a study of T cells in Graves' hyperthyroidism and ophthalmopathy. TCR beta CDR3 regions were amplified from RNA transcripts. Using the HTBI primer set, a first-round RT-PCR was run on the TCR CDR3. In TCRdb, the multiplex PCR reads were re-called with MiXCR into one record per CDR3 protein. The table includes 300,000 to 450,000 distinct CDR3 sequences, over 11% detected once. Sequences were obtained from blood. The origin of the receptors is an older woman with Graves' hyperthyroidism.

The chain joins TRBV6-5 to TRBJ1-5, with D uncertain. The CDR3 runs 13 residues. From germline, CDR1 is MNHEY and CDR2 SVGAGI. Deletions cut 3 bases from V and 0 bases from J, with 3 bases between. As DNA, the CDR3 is TGTGCCAGCAGTTATAATAGCAATCAGCCCCAGCATTTT. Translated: CASSYNSNQPQHF.

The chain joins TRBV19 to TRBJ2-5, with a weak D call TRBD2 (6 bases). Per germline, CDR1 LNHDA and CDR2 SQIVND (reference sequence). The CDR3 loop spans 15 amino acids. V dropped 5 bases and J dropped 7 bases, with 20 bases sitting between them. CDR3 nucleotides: TGTGCCAGTAGTCAACCGGGACTCATTAGAGGGACCCAGTACTTC. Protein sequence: CASSQPGLIRGTQYF.

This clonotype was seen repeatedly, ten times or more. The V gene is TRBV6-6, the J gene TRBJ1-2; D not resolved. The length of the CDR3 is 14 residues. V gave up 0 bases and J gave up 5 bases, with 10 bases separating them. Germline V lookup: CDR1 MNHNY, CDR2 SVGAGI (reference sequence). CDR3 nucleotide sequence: TGTGCCAGCAGTTACTCTCCGGAAACATATGGCTACACCTTC. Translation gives CASSYSPETYGYTF.

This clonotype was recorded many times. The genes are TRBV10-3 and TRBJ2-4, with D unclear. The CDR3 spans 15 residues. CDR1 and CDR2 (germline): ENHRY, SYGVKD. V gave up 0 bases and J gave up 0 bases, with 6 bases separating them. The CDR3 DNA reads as TGTGCCATCAGTGAGTCCACCCTAGCCAAAAACATTCAGTACTTC. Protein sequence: CAISESTLAKNIQYF.

CDR3 coding DNA: TGTGCCAGCAGTCGCCCCGGACGGGACGAAGCTTTCTTT. It is translated as CASSRPGRDEAFF. This sequence joins TRBV5-4 and TRBJ1-1, with a tentative D call TRBD1 (5 bases). The germline V gene has CDR1 SGHNT and CDR2 YYREEE (reference sequence). The CDR3 runs to 13 residues. Trimming pared 5 bases from V and 8 bases from J, leaving 16 bases between.

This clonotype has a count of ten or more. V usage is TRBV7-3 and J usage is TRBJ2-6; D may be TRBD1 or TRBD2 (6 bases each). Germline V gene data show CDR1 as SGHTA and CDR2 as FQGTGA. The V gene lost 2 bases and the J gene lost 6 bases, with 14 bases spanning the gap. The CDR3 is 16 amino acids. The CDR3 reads CASSLGWGREANVLTF. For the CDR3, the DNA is TGTGCCAGCAGCTTAGGCTGGGGGCGGGAGGCCAACGTCCTGACTTTC.

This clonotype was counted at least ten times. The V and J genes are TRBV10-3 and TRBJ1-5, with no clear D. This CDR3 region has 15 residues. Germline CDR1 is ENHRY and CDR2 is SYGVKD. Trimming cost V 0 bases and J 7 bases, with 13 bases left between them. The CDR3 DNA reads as TGTGCCATCAGTGAGTCATTGGGTGCCGGGCAGCCCCAGCATTTT. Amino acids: CAISESLGAGQPQHF.

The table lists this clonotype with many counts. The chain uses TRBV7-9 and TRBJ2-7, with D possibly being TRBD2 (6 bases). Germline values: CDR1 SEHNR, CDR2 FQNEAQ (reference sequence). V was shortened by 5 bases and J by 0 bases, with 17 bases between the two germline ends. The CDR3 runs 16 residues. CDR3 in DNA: TGTGCCAGCAGCCTTGGGAGGCAGCCAGCCTCCTACGAGCAGTACTTC. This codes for CASSLGRQPASYEQYF.

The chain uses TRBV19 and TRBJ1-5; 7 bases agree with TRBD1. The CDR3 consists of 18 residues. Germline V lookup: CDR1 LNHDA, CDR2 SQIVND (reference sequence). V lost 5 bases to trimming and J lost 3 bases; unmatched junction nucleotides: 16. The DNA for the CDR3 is TGTGCCAGTAGTCCCCATATGTCCCAGGGGGTTTACAATCAGCCCCAGCATTTT. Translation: CASSPHMSQGVYNQPQHF.

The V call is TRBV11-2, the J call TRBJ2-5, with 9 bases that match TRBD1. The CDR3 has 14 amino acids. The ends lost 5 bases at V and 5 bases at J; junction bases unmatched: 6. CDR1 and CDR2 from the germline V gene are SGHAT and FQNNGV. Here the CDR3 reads CASSRTGGSETQYF. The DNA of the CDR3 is TGTGCCAGCAGCCGAACAGGGGGCTCGGAGACCCAGTACTTC.

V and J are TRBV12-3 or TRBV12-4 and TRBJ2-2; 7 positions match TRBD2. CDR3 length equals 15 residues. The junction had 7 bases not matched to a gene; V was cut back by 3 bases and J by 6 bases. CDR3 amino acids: CASSFAGVYSGELFF. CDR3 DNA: TGTGCCAGCAGTTTTGCGGGAGTTTATTCCGGGGAGCTGTTTTTT.

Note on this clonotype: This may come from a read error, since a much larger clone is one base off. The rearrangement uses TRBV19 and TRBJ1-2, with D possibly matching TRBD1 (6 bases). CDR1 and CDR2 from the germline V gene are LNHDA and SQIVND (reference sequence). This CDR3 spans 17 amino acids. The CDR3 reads CASSIERTAPSTFGCTF. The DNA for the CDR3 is TGTGCCAGTAGTATAGAGCGGACAGCACCCTCCACCTTTGGCTGCACCTTC.

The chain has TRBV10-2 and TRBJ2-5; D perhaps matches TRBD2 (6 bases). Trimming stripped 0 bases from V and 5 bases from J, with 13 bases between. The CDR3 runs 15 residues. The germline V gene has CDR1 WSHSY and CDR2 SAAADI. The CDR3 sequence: CASSESNLRGETQYF. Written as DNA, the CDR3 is TGCGCCAGCAGTGAGTCGAATTTGCGGGGCGAGACCCAGTACTTC.

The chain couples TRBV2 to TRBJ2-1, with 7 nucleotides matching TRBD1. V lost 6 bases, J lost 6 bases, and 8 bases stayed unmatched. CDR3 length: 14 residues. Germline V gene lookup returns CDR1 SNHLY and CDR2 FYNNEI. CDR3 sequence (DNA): TGTGCCAGCAGACGACAGGGCGCGGGCAATGAGCAGTTCTTC. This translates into CASRRQGAGNEQFF.

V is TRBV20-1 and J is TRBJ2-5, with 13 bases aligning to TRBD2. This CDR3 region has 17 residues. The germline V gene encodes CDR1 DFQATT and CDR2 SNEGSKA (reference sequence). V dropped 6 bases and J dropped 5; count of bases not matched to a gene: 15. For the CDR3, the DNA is TGCAGTGCCACCAATCGACTAGCGGGAGGCCCTCACGAGACCCAGTACTTC. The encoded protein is CSATNRLAGGPHETQYF.

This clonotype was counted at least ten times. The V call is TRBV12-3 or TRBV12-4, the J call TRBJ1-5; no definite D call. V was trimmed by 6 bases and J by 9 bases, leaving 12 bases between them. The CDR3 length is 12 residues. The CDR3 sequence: CASSYLRGPQHF. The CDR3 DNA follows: TGTGCCAGCAGCTATTTACGGGGGCCCCAGCATTTT.

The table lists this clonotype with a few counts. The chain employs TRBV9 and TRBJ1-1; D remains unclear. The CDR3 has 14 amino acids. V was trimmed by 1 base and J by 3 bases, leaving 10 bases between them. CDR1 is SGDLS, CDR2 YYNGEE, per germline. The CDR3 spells CASSVLSSDTEAFF. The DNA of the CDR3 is TGTGCCAGCAGCGTACTGTCCTCCGACACTGAAGCTTTCTTT.

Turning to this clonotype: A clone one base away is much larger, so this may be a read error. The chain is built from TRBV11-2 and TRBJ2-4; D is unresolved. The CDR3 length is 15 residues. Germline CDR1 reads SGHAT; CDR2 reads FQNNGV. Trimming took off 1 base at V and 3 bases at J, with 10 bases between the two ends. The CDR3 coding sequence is TGTGCCAGCAGCTTAGTTAGGAGCGACAAAAACATTCAGTACTTC. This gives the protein CASSLVRSDKNIQYF.

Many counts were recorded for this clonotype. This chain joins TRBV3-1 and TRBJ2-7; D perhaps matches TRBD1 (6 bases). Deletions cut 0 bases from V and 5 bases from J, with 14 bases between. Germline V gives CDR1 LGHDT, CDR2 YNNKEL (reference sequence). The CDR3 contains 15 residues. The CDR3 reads CASSQEGQGLNEQYF. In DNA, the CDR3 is TGTGCCAGCAGCCAAGAAGGCCAGGGGTTGAACGAGCAGTACTTC.